Following are 6 T cell receptor beta chains from one sample sequenced in a study of PD-1 blockade in classical Hodgkin lymphoma. This table comes from immunoSEQ multiplex PCR, and its TCRdb copy is limited to in-frame clones, with some not included. The data contain about 90,000 clones, over 90% of them singletons. Patients all relapsed after autologous stem cell transplantation, and there was variation in brentuximab vedotin exposure. The specimen was peripheral blood mononuclear cells (PBMCs), collected before the second cycle of nivolumab. These receptors were obtained from a human donor with classical Hodgkin lymphoma.

V usage is TRBV11-2 and J usage is TRBJ2-1, with 7 bases fitting TRBD2. CDR3 length: 16 amino acids. J gave up 4 bases and V 4 bases, and 10 bases lay outside the gene matches. Germline-derived CDR1 and CDR2 are SGHAT and FQNNGV. In DNA form, the CDR3 reads TGTGCCAGCAGCTCCCCCCCAGCGGGGCCTTACAATGAGCAGTTCTTC. It encodes CASSSPPAGPYNEQFF.

The genes are TRBV5-1 and TRBJ1-1; no reliable D call. Trimming shortened V by 6 bases and J by 1 base, and 10 bases separated the two germline ends. Germline V gene sequence: CDR1 SGHRS, CDR2 YFSETQ. The CDR3 spans 13 residues. CDR3: CASNSRENTEAFF. In nucleotides, the CDR3 is TGCGCCAGCAACAGCAGAGAGAACACTGAAGCTTTCTTT. The entire variable domain, with the rest obtained from reference TRBV5-1 and TRBJ1-1, is as follows: KAGVTQTPRYLIKTRGQQVTLSCSPISGHRSVSWYQQTPGQGLQFLFEYFSETQRNKGNFPGRFSGRQFSNSRSEMNVSTLELGDSALYLCASNSRENTEAFFGQGTRLTVV.

This rearrangement joins TRBV18 to TRBJ1-5; D gene unclear. The V and J ends lost 6 bases and 0 bases respectively, with 6 bases between them. CDR1 KGHSH and CDR2 LQKENI come from the germline V gene. The length of the CDR3 is 13 residues. CDR3 sequence: CASSPYSNQPQHF. CDR3 bases: TGTGCCAGCTCGCCGTATAGCAATCAGCCCCAGCATTTT.

CDR3 sequence: CASSDNASMNTEAFF. The CDR3 nucleotides read TGTGCCAGCAGTGATAATGCGAGCATGAACACTGAAGCTTTCTTT. The chain is built from TRBV6-1 and TRBJ1-1, with D unclear. This CDR3 is built from 15 residues. Per germline, CDR1 MNHNS and CDR2 SASEGT. The V end was cut by 3 bases, the J end by 0 bases, with 11 bases between.

The rearrangement joins TRBV28 to TRBJ2-1, with 11 bases that match TRBD2. V lost 6 bases, J lost 7 bases, and 11 bases stayed unmatched. Germline CDR1 reads MDHEN; CDR2 reads SYDVKM. The CDR3 is 16 amino acids. The chain's CDR3 is CASSAPVAGGGNEQFF. CDR3 nucleotides: TGTGCCAGCAGCGCCCCGGTAGCGGGAGGGGGTAATGAGCAGTTCTTC.

The chain couples TRBV20-1 to TRBJ2-1, with D perhaps TRBD2 (6 bases). Trimming stripped 3 bases from V and 10 bases from J, with 10 bases between. The CDR3 length is 11 residues. Germline values: CDR1 DFQATT, CDR2 SNEGSKA (reference sequence). The CDR3 spells CSASLAEEQFF. DNA of the CDR3: TGCAGTGCTAGTTTAGCGGAAGAGCAGTTCTTC.